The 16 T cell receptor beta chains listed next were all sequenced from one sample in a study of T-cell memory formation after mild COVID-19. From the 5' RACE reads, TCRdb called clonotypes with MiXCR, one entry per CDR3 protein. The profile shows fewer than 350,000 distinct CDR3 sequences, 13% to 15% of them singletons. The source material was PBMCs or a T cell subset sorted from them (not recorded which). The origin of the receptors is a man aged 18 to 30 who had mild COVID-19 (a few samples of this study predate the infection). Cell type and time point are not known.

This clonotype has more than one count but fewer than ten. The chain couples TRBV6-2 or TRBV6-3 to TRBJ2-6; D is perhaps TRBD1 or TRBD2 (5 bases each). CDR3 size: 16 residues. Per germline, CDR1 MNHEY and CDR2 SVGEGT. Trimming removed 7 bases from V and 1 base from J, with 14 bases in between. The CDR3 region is CASNRDGFSGANVLTF. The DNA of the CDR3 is TGTGCCAGCAACCGGGACGGTTTTTCTGGGGCCAACGTCCTGACTTTC.

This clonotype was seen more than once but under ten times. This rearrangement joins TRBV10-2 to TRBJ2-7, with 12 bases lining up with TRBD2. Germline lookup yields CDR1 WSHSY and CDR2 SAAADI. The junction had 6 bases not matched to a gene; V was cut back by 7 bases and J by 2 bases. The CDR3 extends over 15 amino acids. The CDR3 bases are TGCGCCAGCAACCAGGGACTAGCGGGCCCCTACGAGCAGTACTTC. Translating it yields CASNQGLAGPYEQYF.

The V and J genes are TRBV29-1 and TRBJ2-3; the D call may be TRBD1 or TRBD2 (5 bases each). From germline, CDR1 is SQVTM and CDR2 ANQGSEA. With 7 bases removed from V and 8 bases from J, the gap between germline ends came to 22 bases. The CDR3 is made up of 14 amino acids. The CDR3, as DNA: TGCAGCGACCGAACCGGGACCTCCGGCGGTACGCAGTATTTT. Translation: CSDRTGTSGGTQYF.

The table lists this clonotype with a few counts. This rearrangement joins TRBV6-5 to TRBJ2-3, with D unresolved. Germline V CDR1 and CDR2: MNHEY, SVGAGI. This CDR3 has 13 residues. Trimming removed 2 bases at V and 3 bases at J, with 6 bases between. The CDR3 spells CASSYAITDTQYF. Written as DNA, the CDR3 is TGTGCCAGCAGTTACGCCATAACAGATACGCAGTATTTT.

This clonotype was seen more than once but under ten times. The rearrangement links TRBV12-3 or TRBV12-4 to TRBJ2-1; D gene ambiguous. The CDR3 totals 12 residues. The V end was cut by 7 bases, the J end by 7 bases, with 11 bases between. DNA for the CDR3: TGTGCCAGCACTTCGTGGGAAAATGAGCAGTTCTTC. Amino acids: CASTSWENEQFF.

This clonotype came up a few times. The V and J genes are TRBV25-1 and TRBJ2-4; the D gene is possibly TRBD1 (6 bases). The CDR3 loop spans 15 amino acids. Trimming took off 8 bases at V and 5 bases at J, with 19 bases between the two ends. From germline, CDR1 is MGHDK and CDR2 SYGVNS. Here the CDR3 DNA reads TGTGCCAGCGCCCCGGCCCGGGACACAGAAAACATTCAGTACTTC. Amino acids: CASAPARDTENIQYF. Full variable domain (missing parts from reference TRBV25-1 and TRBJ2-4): EADIYQTPRYLVIGTGKKITLECSQTMGHDKMYWYQQDPGMELHLIHYSYGVNSTEKGDLSSESTVSRIRTEHFPLTLESARPSHTSQYLCASAPARDTENIQYFGAGTRLSVL.

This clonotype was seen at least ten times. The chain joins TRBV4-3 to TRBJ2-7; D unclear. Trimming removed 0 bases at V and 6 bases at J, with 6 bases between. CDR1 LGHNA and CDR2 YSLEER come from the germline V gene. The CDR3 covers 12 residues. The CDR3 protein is CASSQDGIEQYF. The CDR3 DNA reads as TGCGCCAGCAGCCAAGATGGGATCGAGCAGTACTTC.

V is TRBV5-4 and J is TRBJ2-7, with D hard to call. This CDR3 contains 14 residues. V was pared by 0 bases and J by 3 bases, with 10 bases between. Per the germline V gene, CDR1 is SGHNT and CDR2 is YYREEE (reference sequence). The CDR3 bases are TGTGCCAGCAGCTTGGACGCAGGAAGCTACGAGCAGTACTTC. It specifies CASSLDAGSYEQYF. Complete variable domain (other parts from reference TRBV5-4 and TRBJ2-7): ETGVTQSPTHLIKTRGQQVTLRCSSQSGHNTVSWYQQALGQGPQFIFQYYREEENGRGNFPPRFSGLQFPNYSSELNVNALELDDSALYLCASSLDAGSYEQYFGPGTRLTVT.

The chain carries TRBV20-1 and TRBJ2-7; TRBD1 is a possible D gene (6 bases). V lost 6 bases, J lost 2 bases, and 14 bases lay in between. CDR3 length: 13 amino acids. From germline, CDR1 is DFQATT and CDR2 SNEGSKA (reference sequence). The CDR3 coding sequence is TGCAGTGCGTACCGGACAGCCCCCTACGAGCAGTACGTC. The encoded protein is CSAYRTAPYEQYV.

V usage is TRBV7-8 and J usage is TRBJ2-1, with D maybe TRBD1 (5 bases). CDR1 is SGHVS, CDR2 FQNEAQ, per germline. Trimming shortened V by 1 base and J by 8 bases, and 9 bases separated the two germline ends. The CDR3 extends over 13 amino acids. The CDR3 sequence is CASSLDSGYEQFF. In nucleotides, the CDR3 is TGTGCCAGCAGCTTAGATTCAGGGTATGAGCAGTTCTTC.

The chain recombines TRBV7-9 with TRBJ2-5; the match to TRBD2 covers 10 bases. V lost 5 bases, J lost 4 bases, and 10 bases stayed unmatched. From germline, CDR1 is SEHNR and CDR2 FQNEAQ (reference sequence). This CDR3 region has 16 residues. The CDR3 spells CASSGFERGGPETQYF. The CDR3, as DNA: TGTGCCAGCAGCGGCTTCGAGCGGGGGGGCCCAGAGACCCAGTACTTC.

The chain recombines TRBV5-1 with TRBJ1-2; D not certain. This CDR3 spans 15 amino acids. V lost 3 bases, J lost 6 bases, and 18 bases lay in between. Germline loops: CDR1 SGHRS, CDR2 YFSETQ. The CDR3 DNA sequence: TGCGCCAGCAGCTCCCGTGCGACACGGGAGGATGGCTACACCTTC. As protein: CASSSRATREDGYTF.

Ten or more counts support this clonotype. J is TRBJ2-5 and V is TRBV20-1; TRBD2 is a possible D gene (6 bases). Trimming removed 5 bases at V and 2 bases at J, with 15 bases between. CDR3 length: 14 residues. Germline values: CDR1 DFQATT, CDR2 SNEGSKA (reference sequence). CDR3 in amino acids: CSAAAWGEQETQYF. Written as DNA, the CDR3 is TGCAGTGCTGCCGCGTGGGGGGAGCAAGAGACCCAGTACTTC.

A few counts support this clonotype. CDR3 coding DNA: TGTGCCAGCAGCCCATGGGATAGCAATCAGCCCCAGCATTTT. This translates into CASSPWDSNQPQHF. This chain joins TRBV9 and TRBJ1-5; D remains ambiguous. From germline, CDR1 is SGDLS and CDR2 YYNGEE. This CDR3 comprises 14 residues. V was shortened by 4 bases and J by 0 bases, with 8 bases between the two germline ends.

The CDR3 nucleotides are TGTGCCAGCAGCCAGGGGGCCTCTCATGATACGCAGTATTTT. It translates to CASSQGASHDTQYF. The rearrangement links TRBV4-2 to TRBJ2-3, with a possible D match to TRBD1 (6 bases). Trimming cost V 3 bases and J 6 bases, with 13 bases left between them. The CDR3 runs 14 residues. Germline values: CDR1 LGHNA, CDR2 YNFKEQ.

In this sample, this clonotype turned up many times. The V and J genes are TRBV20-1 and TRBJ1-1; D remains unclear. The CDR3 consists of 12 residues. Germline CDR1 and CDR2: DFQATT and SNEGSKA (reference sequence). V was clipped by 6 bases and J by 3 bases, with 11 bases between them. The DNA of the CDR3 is TGCAGTGCCTCCATATCGGACACTGAAGCTTTCTTT. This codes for CSASISDTEAFF.